Each of the 18 T cell receptor beta chains below was sequenced from the same sample in a study of T cells after yellow fever vaccination (dated by TCRdb to 2018 to 2020). Taken with the paper, the label for treatment or condition translates to: live attenuated yellow fever vaccine strain. The library was prepared using 5' RACE. This sample was sequenced with an Illumina HiSeq 2500. The public reads were run again by TCRdb, first through fastp at Q25 and then through MiXCR, and only productive beta chains were kept. Every distinct CDR3 protein forms one entry, paired with its most common genes and DNA. The sample records 200,000 to 300,000 distinct CDR3 sequences, 6.5% to 7.5% of which are singletons. The top ten clonotypes cover 1% to 1.2% of the sample. The sample in question was CD4+ T cells sorted from PBMCs, obtained on the day of the yellow fever booster vaccination. These receptors originate from a man aged 25-45 years who received the YFV17D yellow fever vaccine.

This clonotype occurred a few times. The rearrangement links TRBV19 to TRBJ2-2; 9 bases are shared with TRBD1. The germline gives CDR1 LNHDA, CDR2 SQIVND (reference sequence). The V and J ends lost 3 bases and 3 bases, in that order; junction bases with no gene match: 8. The CDR3 has 17 amino acids. The CDR3 DNA follows: TGTGCCAGTAGTATGCGCCTACAGGGGGCTGACACCGGGGAGCTGTTTTTT. Protein product: CASSMRLQGADTGELFF.

This clonotype was seen only a few times. The chain is built from TRBV20-1 and TRBJ2-5; D tentatively reads TRBD1 or TRBD2 (5 bases each). Trimming removed 3 bases at V and 1 base at J, with 15 bases between. Germline V gene sequence: CDR1 DFQATT, CDR2 SNEGSKA (reference sequence). This CDR3 is built from 15 residues. DNA of the CDR3: TGCAGTGCTAGGCATCCGGGGCGGCCCCAAGAGACCCAGTACTTC. Encoded protein: CSARHPGRPQETQYF.

The chain recombines TRBV21-1 with TRBJ2-1; TRBD2 is the table's D call, not checked against the DNA. TRBV21-1 is a pseudogene segment. This CDR3 comprises 16 residues. CDR3 sequence: CATSKARDSGRPPQFF. For the CDR3, the DNA is TGTGCCACCAGCAAAGCGCGAGATAGCGGGAGGCCACCGCAGTTCTTC.

This clonotype has just a few counts. V gene TRBV7-9 combines with J gene TRBJ1-1, with D hard to call. Germline V gene sequence: CDR1 SEHNR, CDR2 FQNEAQ (reference sequence). V was pared by 5 bases and J by 1 base, with 11 bases between. This CDR3 is 14 amino acids long. CDR3: CASSKIQGNTEAFF. The CDR3 region has the DNA TGTGCCAGCAGCAAAATTCAAGGGAACACTGAAGCTTTCTTT.

This clonotype was detected a few times. J is TRBJ2-1 and V is TRBV24-1; D call uncertain. Trimming left V 3 bases short and J 10 bases short, with 6 bases between. The CDR3 has 11 amino acids. Germline CDR1 and CDR2: KGHDR and SFDVKD. The CDR3 region has the DNA TGTGCCACCAGTGATGTAGGGGAGCAGTTCTTC. Protein: CATSDVGEQFF.

The chain carries TRBV10-2 and TRBJ2-1; D remains unclear. CDR1 and CDR2 from the germline V gene are WSHSY and SAAADI. The CDR3 is made up of 11 amino acids. Trimming took off 6 bases at V and 10 bases at J, with 10 bases between the two ends. The CDR3 bases are TGCGCCAGCAGCCCCGTTCGAGAGCAGTTCTTC. It specifies CASSPVREQFF.

The chain recombines TRBV5-1 with TRBJ2-7; TRBD2 aligns across 7 bases. This CDR3 is built from 16 residues. The trim removed 4 bases at V and 1 base at J, leaving 11 bases unmatched. Looked up from germline, CDR1 is SGHRS and CDR2 is YFSETQ. CDR3 sequence (DNA): TGCGCCAGCAGCGGTGGCGGAGGGGAGGGATCCTACGAGCAGTACTTC. Its translation is CASSGGGGEGSYEQYF.

This clonotype has at least ten counts. This chain uses TRBV5-1 with TRBJ2-5; D remains unclear. The V and J ends lost 0 bases and 5 bases respectively, with 11 bases between them. The length of the CDR3 is 14 residues. Germline V gene sequence: CDR1 SGHRS, CDR2 YFSETQ. Here the CDR3 DNA reads TGCGCCAGCAGCTTGGAAGGGCGGCGGGAGACCCAGTACTTC. As protein: CASSLEGRRETQYF.

This clonotype was counted between two and nine times. This chain links TRBV7-2 with TRBJ2-1; 8 bases agree with TRBD1. The CDR3 is 14 amino acids. The germline gives CDR1 SGHTA, CDR2 FQGNSA. After removal of 2 bases from V and 7 bases from J, the junction contained 4 bases not matched to a gene. CDR3 region: CASSLMDRVNEQFF. The CDR3 bases are TGTGCCAGCAGCTTAATGGACAGGGTGAATGAGCAGTTCTTC.

This clonotype has a handful of counts. The chain recombines TRBV6-1 with TRBJ2-7; 10 nucleotides align to TRBD2. V lost 6 bases to trimming and J lost 3 bases; unmatched junction nucleotides: 17. Germline loops: CDR1 MNHNS, CDR2 SASEGT. CDR3 length: 18 residues. Here the CDR3 reads CASSFRVSAGGHFYEQYF. The CDR3 coding sequence is TGTGCCAGCAGCTTCCGCGTGTCAGCGGGAGGGCACTTCTACGAGCAGTACTTC.

This clonotype was seen a few times. The chain uses TRBV6-1 and TRBJ2-7; 10 positions agree with TRBD2. Germline V gene sequence: CDR1 MNHNS, CDR2 SASEGT. This CDR3 has 15 amino acids. The V and J ends lost 6 bases and 2 bases, in that order; junction bases with no gene match: 7. The chain's CDR3 is CASRRTTSGTYEQYF. The CDR3 nucleotides are TGTGCCAGCAGACGTACCACTAGCGGGACCTACGAGCAGTACTTC.

This sequence joins TRBV20-1 and TRBJ2-1; maybe TRBD2 (5 bases). The germline V and J ends were trimmed by 6 bases and 5 bases, with 20 bases remaining between them. Germline CDR1 is DFQATT and CDR2 is SNEGSKA (reference sequence). The CDR3 totals 15 residues. The CDR3 loop is CSAINPLALNNEQFF. CDR3 sequence (DNA): TGCAGTGCCATCAACCCTTTAGCGCTGAACAATGAGCAGTTCTTC.

This clonotype came up a few times. This chain links TRBV7-8 with TRBJ2-3; 10 bases fit TRBD1. Germline loops: CDR1 SGHVS, CDR2 FQNEAQ. The junction had 9 bases not matched to a gene; V was cut back by 5 bases and J by 4 bases. The CDR3 runs 16 residues. For the CDR3, the DNA is TGTGCCAGCAGCGACCTCCGGGACAGGGGTGCAGATACGCAGTATTTT. This gives the protein CASSDLRDRGADTQYF.

CDR3 bases: TGTGCCAGCAGCCCGAAGGGGGGGGTTGTGGAGACCCAGTACTTC. Its protein product is CASSPKGGVVETQYF. The V and J genes are TRBV7-9 and TRBJ2-5; D may be TRBD2 (7 bases). V was clipped by 5 bases and J by 5 bases, with 18 bases between them. The CDR3 length is 15 residues. Germline values: CDR1 SEHNR, CDR2 FQNEAQ (reference sequence). Drawing the rest from reference TRBV7-9 and TRBJ2-5, the complete variable domain is DTGVSQNPRHKITKRGQNVTFRCDPISEHNRLYWYRQTLGQGPEFLTYFQNEAQLEKSRLLSDRFSAERPKGSFSTLEIQRTEQGDSAMYLCASSPKGGVVETQYFGPGTRLLVL.

The chain links TRBV7-2 to TRBJ2-1, with D unclear. V lost 2 bases to trimming and J lost 9 bases, with 11 bases between them. The germline gives CDR1 SGHTA, CDR2 FQGNSA. CDR3 size: 13 residues. The CDR3 spells CASSLTPRSEQFF. The CDR3 DNA is TGTGCCAGCAGCTTAACCCCGCGATCTGAGCAGTTCTTC. Supplemented by reference TRBV7-2 and TRBJ2-1, the full variable domain reads GAGVSQSPSNKVTEKGKDVELRCDPISGHTALYWYRQSLGQGLEFLIYFQGNSAPDKSGLPSDRFSAERTGGSVSTLTIQRTQQEDSAVYLCASSLTPRSEQFFGPGTRLTVL.

This clonotype was seen many times. This chain joins TRBV18 and TRBJ2-3; D remains ambiguous. Trimming cost V 2 bases and J 0 bases, with 12 bases left between them. CDR1 is KGHSH, CDR2 LQKENI, per germline. CDR3 size: 16 residues. CDR3 in amino acids: CASSPTSGVSTDTQYF. The CDR3 DNA reads as TGTGCCAGCTCACCAACCTCCGGTGTTAGCACAGATACGCAGTATTTT.

The chain uses TRBV20-1 and TRBJ2-3; TRBD2 might be the D (6 bases). Germline V gene lookup returns CDR1 DFQATT and CDR2 SNEGSKA (reference sequence). CDR3 length: 14 amino acids. V gave up 6 bases and J gave up 0 bases, with 13 bases separating them. CDR3 nucleotides: TGCAGTGCCCTTAGCGGAGTCAGCACAGATACGCAGTATTTT. The encoded protein is CSALSGVSTDTQYF.

This clonotype was counted a few times. Here the CDR3 reads CASSLDRRWTGGNKSYEQYF. In DNA, the CDR3 is TGTGCCAGCAGCTTAGATCGGCGTTGGACAGGGGGCAATAAATCCTACGAGCAGTACTTC. The chain combines TRBV11-2 with TRBJ2-7; TRBD1 matches at 11 bases. Looked up from germline, CDR1 is SGHAT and CDR2 is FQNNGV. The CDR3 consists of 20 residues. With 0 bases clipped from V and 1 base from J, the junction kept 14 bases outside the gene matches.